This T cell receptor beta chain was recorded in a study of T cells in Graves' hyperthyroidism and ophthalmopathy. This clonotype was found once. Authors of the study amplified TCR beta CDR3 regions from RNA transcripts. Initially, a first-round RT-PCR of the TCR CDR3 employed the HTBI primer set. Each CDR3 protein gets one entry after TCRdb re-called the multiplex PCR reads with MiXCR. The sample comprises approximately 600,000 distinct CDR3 sequences, around 13% of which are singletons, and about 5.8% rests with the top ten. The origin of this receptor is a woman in her twenties or thirties with Graves' hyperthyroidism that later progressed to Graves' ophthalmopathy. The specimen was blood.

The CDR3: CASSLGQLSGNAIYF. The CDR3 bases are TGTGCCAGCAGTTTGGGACAGCTCTCTGGAAACGCGATATATTTT. V usage is TRBV12-3 or TRBV12-4 and J usage is TRBJ1-3; 7 positions agree with TRBD1. Germline trimming cut 3 bases from V and 13 bases from J; bases unmatched to any gene: 15. The CDR3 extends over 15 amino acids.